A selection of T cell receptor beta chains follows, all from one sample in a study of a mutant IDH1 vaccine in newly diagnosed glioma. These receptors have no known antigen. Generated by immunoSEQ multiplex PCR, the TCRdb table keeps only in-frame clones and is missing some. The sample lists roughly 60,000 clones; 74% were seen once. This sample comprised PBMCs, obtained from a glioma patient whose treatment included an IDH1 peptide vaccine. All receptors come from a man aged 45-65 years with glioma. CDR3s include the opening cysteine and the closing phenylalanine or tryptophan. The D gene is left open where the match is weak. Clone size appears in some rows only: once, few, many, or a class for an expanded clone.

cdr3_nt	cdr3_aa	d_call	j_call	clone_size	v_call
TGTGCCAGCAGTGAACGCCGGGACTCTTTCGCTGAGCAGTTCTTC	CASSERRDSFAEQFF	NA	TRBJ2-1	NA	TRBV6-1
TGTGCCAGCAGCCTGGGGCTACATTGGGAGCTGTTTTTT	CASSLGLHWELFF	NA	TRBJ2-2	NA	TRBV14
TGCAGTGCTAGATCACATTACGAGCAGTACTTC	CSARSHYEQYF	NA	TRBJ2-7	few	TRBV20-1
TGTGCCAGCAGTCGGAGGGGGGCCACAGATACGCAGTATTTT	CASSRRGATDTQYF	NA	TRBJ2-3	once	TRBV7-9
TGCAGCTATCGGGGACAGAGGGATGAAAAACTGTTTTTT	CSYRGQRDEKLFF	TRBD1	TRBJ1-4	NA	TRBV29-1
TGTGCCAGCAGCCCCGGACAGGTCACCGGGGAGCTGTTTTTT	CASSPGQVTGELFF	TRBD1	TRBJ2-2	NA	TRBV7-6
TGCGCCAGCAGCTTGGTTCGGACAGGGGAGGACAATGAGCAGTTCTTC	CASSLVRTGEDNEQFF	TRBD1	TRBJ2-1	few	TRBV5-1
TGCGCCAGCAGCCACCTAGGCAGCGGGGGCTCCTACGAGCAGTACTTC	CASSHLGSGGSYEQYF	TRBD2	TRBJ2-7	few	TRBV4-1
TGTGCCAGCAGCCAGAATCGGGAGACCCAGTACTTC	CASSQNRETQYF	NA	TRBJ2-5	once	TRBV7-2
TGTGCCAGCAGTTTAGTGGGGGGCTACGAGCAGTACTTC	CASSLVGGYEQYF	NA	TRBJ2-7	few	TRBV27
TGCAGTGCTCGAAAAGAGACCCAGTACTTC	CSARKETQYF	NA	TRBJ2-5	NA	TRBV20-1
TGTGCCAGCAGCATTATGGACCGCCCCCTCTACGAGCAGTACTTC	CASSIMDRPLYEQYF	NA	TRBJ2-7	NA	TRBV7-6
TGTGCCAGCACCCCGGGATTCCTCCTTTCCAATGAGCAGTTCTTC	CASTPGFLLSNEQFF	NA	TRBJ2-1	NA	TRBV7-9
TGTGCCAGCACCCGGGAAGTAGCGGGGCAGTTCTTC	CASTREVAGQFF	TRBD2	TRBJ2-1	few	TRBV7-2
TGTGCCAGCAGCTTGGATGCCGGGACAGGAGTCACTGAAGCTTTCTTT	CASSLDAGTGVTEAFF	TRBD1	TRBJ1-1	few	TRBV5-4
TGTGCCAGCAAAGATGCTTCGAACACCGGGGAGCTGTTTTTT	CASKDASNTGELFF	NA	TRBJ2-2	NA	TRBV6-5
TGTGCCAGTAGTATATCGTCCGGGAATCAGCCCCAGCATTTT	CASSISSGNQPQHF	NA	TRBJ1-5	few	TRBV19
TGTGCCAGCAGTGAAAGGATGGGGCGGGAAGCTTTCTTT	CASSERMGREAFF	NA	TRBJ1-1	NA	TRBV25-1
TGCGCCAGCAGCCAATCAGTGAACACCGGGGAGCTGTTTTTT	CASSQSVNTGELFF	NA	TRBJ2-2	few	TRBV4-1
TGCGCCAGCGCCCAAGTTGGGAAGGTGGAGACCCAGTACTTC	CASAQVGKVETQYF	NA	TRBJ2-5	NA	TRBV5-1
TGTGCCAGCAGCCTCCAGGGACAGGTCTCCTACGAGCAGTACTTC	CASSLQGQVSYEQYF	TRBD1	TRBJ2-7	NA	TRBV27
TGCGCCAGCAGCCCGCCGGCGGACGGGGAGCTGTTTTTT	CASSPPADGELFF	NA	TRBJ2-2	NA	TRBV5-1
TGTGCCAGTCCAAGGACCGGCGGGGGGCTGGGTGAGCAGTTCTTC	CASPRTGGGLGEQFF	TRBD2	TRBJ2-1	NA	TRBV19
TGTGCCTGGAGTGTTCCGGACAGGGCGAGCACTGAAGCTTTCTTT	CAWSVPDRASTEAFF	TRBD1	TRBJ1-1	few	TRBV30